In this sample, the clone carrying this TCR beta chain turned up many times. Its antigen remains unknown. Library construction for TCR beta used iRepertoire HTBI primers and Arm-PCR of CDR3 regions. MiXCR was run by TCRdb on the multiplex PCR reads, yielding one entry per CDR3 protein. This table holds about 470,000 distinct CDR3 sequences, approximately 21% found once. The V gene's germline CDR1 is MDHEN and CDR2 SYDVKM. The CDR3 is 14 residues long. V gave up 6 bases and J gave up 6 bases, with 15 bases separating them. These data come from a study of regulatory T cells in long-lasting Graves disease. Specified time point: persistent/refractory GD, antithyroid drugs over 5 years with positive TRAb. Following extraction of RNA from PBMCs, that RNA was used to make the TCR library. Study outcomes and limitations: Persistent cases of Graves' showed reduced TCR diversity relative to newly diagnosed patients.

This specimen consisted of peripheral blood mononuclear cells (PBMCs), obtained when the disease was refractory, from a patient treated with antithyroid drugs. This chain joins TRBV28 and TRBJ1-5; D is perhaps TRBD1 (6 bases). The clonotype comes from a female donor with Graves disease. CDR3 region: CASSLTGPGQPQHF. The CDR3 region has the DNA TGTGCCAGCAGCTTGACAGGACCTGGTCAGCCCCAGCATTTT.